These T cell receptor beta chains were read from a single sample in a study of blood T cell repertoires in COVID-19. Assay: immunoSEQ multiplex PCR; the TCRdb copy retains only in-frame clones and omits some. In the table there are around 170,000 clones, around 80% of which are singletons. The specimen sequenced was peripheral blood. These receptors originate from a man in his sixties or seventies with active or convalescent COVID-19. CDR3s include the opening cysteine and the closing phenylalanine or tryptophan. Fields, in order: D gene, clone size, J gene, V gene, CDR3 protein, CDR3 DNA. The D gene is left open where the match is weak. Rows give clone size only sometimes, using once, few, many, or a class for an expanded clone.

D: TRBD2; size: once; J: TRBJ2-3; V: TRBV28; CDR3: CASTLAGGPTDTQYF; DNA: TGTGCCAGCACCTTAGCGGGGGGGCCCACAGATACGCAGTATTTT
D: TRBD2; size: once; J: TRBJ2-1; V: TRBV11-2; CDR3: CASSSARLAGGYNEQFF; DNA: TGTGCCAGCAGCTCGGCCCGACTAGCGGGCGGTTACAATGAGCAGTTCTTC
D: .; size: .; J: TRBJ2-7; V: TRBV7-8; CDR3: CASSPLGGLSYEQYF; DNA: TGTGCCAGCAGCCCCCTGGGGGGACTGAGCTACGAGCAGTACTTC
D: TRBD1; size: .; J: TRBJ1-1; V: TRBV10-1; CDR3: CASSPPGQAEAFF; DNA: TGCGCCAGCAGTCCCCCGGGACAGGCCGAAGCTTTCTTT
D: .; size: .; J: TRBJ1-5; V: TRBV29-1; CDR3: CSVEDPDQPQHF; DNA: TGCAGCGTTGAAGATCCGGATCAGCCCCAGCATTTT
D: .; size: .; J: TRBJ2-7; V: TRBV5-1; CDR3: CASSSGGTEPREQYF; DNA: TGCGCCAGCAGCTCCGGAGGGACAGAGCCTAGAGAGCAGTACTTC
D: .; size: .; J: TRBJ2-5; V: TRBV6-6; CDR3: CASSVDRGETQYF; DNA: TGTGCCAGCAGTGTGGACAGAGGAGAGACCCAGTACTTC
D: .; size: .; J: TRBJ1-2; V: TRBV4-3; CDR3: CASSQDRRGDYGYTF; DNA: TGCGCCAGCAGCCAAGATCGTAGGGGCGACTATGGCTACACCTTC
D: .; size: once; J: TRBJ1-1; V: TRBV28; CDR3: CASSLQTMNTEAFF; DNA: TGTGCCAGCTCGTTACAGACGATGAACACTGAAGCTTTCTTT
D: TRBD1; size: .; J: TRBJ1-2; V: TRBV30; CDR3: CAWSKTGRGGF; DNA: TGTGCCTGGAGTAAGACAGGGCGCGGCGGCTTC
D: .; size: .; J: TRBJ1-1; V: TRBV7-9; CDR3: CASSYTGTEAFF; DNA: TGTGCCAGCAGCTACACAGGGACTGAAGCTTTCTTT
D: .; size: once; J: TRBJ1-1; V: TRBV10-1; CDR3: CASRGADGGAFF; DNA: TGCGCCAGCAGGGGAGCAGACGGGGGGGCTTTCTTT
D: .; size: .; J: TRBJ2-1; V: TRBV2; CDR3: CAGTTSGGPYNEQFF; DNA: TGTGCCGGCACGACGTCAGGGGGGCCCTACAATGAGCAGTTCTTC
D: .; size: .; J: TRBJ1-2; V: TRBV6-5; CDR3: CASRARQASNGGYTF; DNA: TGTGCCAGCAGAGCCCGACAGGCTTCAAACGGTGGCTACACCTTC
D: TRBD1; size: .; J: TRBJ2-2; V: TRBV7-7; CDR3: CASSLGQDTGELFF; DNA: TGTGCTAGCAGCTTAGGACAGGACACCGGGGAGCTGTTTTTT
D: TRBD1; size: .; J: TRBJ1-1; V: TRBV15; CDR3: CATSTAGQMNTEAFF; DNA: TGTGCCACCAGTACGGCGGGACAGATGAACACTGAAGCTTTCTTT